This T cell receptor beta chain was recovered during a study of T cell repertoires in cytomegalovirus infection. Study as a whole: Selected CMV epitopes included recently identified HLA-C-restricted ones as well as well-studied HLA-B-restricted ones. CMV infection and matching HLA type were both indicated by public TCR beta signatures.

Remarks on this clonotype: Its antigen is currently unknown.

TCRdb reanalysed the reads using MiXCR and keeps one entry per CDR3 protein. Found here are about a million distinct CDR3 sequences, around 29% of them singletons; the top ten hold roughly an eighth. Whole-study results and caveats: It was HLA-C-restricted CMV-specific TCR beta clonotypes that dominated the response ex vivo. CMV carriers with the relevant HLA were identified by cumulative public TCR beta family frequency.

This CDR3 spans 14 amino acids. The germline V gene has CDR1 SQVTM and CDR2 ANQGSEA. Deletions cut 1 base from V and 3 bases from J, with 12 bases between. This specimen was cultured CD8+ T cells from PBMCs, taken from culture after CMV antigen stimulation. This chain links TRBV29-1 with TRBJ1-1; D remains unclear. This receptor was obtained from a human donor in good health (CMV status not recorded). Some clones in this sample may be carry-over from other donors' samples. CDR3 region: CSVEVPSQDTEAFF. CDR3 bases: TGCAGCGTTGAAGTACCCAGCCAGGACACTGAAGCTTTCTTT.